The 26 T cell receptor beta chains given below trace back to one sample, sequenced in a study of blood T cell repertoires in COVID-19. This table comes from immunoSEQ multiplex PCR, and its TCRdb copy is limited to in-frame clones, with some not included. The profile shows around 80,000 clones, 80% of them singletons. Specimen: peripheral blood. The source of these receptors is a woman in her 70s with acute or convalescent COVID-19.

The J gene is TRBJ2-3, the V gene TRBV9, with TRBD2 matching over 7 bases. The germline V gene encodes CDR1 SGDLS and CDR2 YYNGEE. This CDR3 region has 15 residues. V shed 4 bases and J 5 bases; nucleotides not matched to a gene: 10. The CDR3 DNA is TGTGCCAGCAGCCCAACTAGCGCCCCAGGAGATACGCAGTATTTT. It codes for CASSPTSAPGDTQYF. The entire variable domain, with the rest obtained from reference TRBV9 and TRBJ2-3, is as follows: DSGVTQTPKHLITATGQRVTLRCSPRSGDLSVYWYQQSLDQGLQFLIQYYNGEERAKGNILERFSAQQFPDLHSELNLSSLELGDSALYFCASSPTSAPGDTQYFGPGTRLTVL.

The CDR3 bases are TGTGCCAGCAGCTTGGCGAGGAGGGGCTACACCTTC. Residues: CASSLARRGYTF. The rearrangement joins TRBV5-6 to TRBJ1-2; D gene unclear. Germline-derived CDR1 and CDR2 are SGHDT and YYEEEE. V lost 0 bases and J 8 bases, leaving 8 bases between the germline ends. This CDR3 region has 12 residues.

The genes are TRBV29-1 and TRBJ1-2, with D tentatively TRBD1 (5 bases). Trimming shortened V by 8 bases and J by 2 bases, and 15 bases separated the two germline ends. This CDR3 contains 13 residues. Germline CDR1 and CDR2: SQVTM and ANQGSEA. CDR3 nucleotide sequence: TGCAGCTCCACAGGCGGCACAAACTATGGCTACACCTTC. The encoded protein is CSSTGGTNYGYTF.

The chain couples TRBV6-6 to TRBJ1-1, with D possibly matching TRBD1 (6 bases). Germline CDR1 reads MNHNY; CDR2 reads SVGAGI (reference sequence). The CDR3 length is 14 residues. Between the trimmed V and J ends, which lost 6 bases and 0 bases, there was a span of 11 bases. Here the CDR3 reads CASSQDSMNTEAFF. The CDR3 region has the DNA TGTGCCAGCAGCCAGGACAGCATGAACACTGAAGCTTTCTTT.

This rearrangement joins TRBV3-1 (or the pseudogene TRBV3-2) to TRBJ1-5, with 9 positions matching TRBD1. In germline, CDR1 is LGHDT, CDR2 YNNKEL (reference sequence). J gave up 2 bases and V 0 bases, and 5 bases lay outside the gene matches. The CDR3 spans 17 residues. This CDR3 is CASSQEPDRGGNQPQHF. The CDR3 region has the DNA TGTGCCAGCAGCCAAGAACCGGACAGGGGAGGCAATCAGCCCCAGCATTTT.

CDR3 nucleotides: TGCGCCAGCAGACCCGACAGGATATCTGGAAACACCATATATTTT. As protein: CASRPDRISGNTIYF. The chain employs TRBV10-1 and TRBJ1-3; D is possibly TRBD1 (6 bases). The CDR3 is 15 amino acids. Germline V gene sequence: CDR1 WNHNN, CDR2 SYGVQD (reference sequence). V was cut by 6 bases and J by 1 base, with 13 bases left in between.

The V and J genes are TRBV7-9 and TRBJ2-1; a possible D gene is TRBD2 (5 bases). The CDR3 covers 15 residues. Trimming pared 1 base from V and 3 bases from J, leaving 10 bases between. Germline lookup yields CDR1 SEHNR and CDR2 FQNEAQ (reference sequence). This chain's CDR3 is CASSLGSGSYNEQFF. In nucleotides, the CDR3 is TGTGCCAGCAGCTTAGGGAGCGGTAGCTACAATGAGCAGTTCTTC. Drawing the rest from reference TRBV7-9 and TRBJ2-1, the complete variable domain is DTGVSQNPRHKITKRGQNVTFRCDPISEHNRLYWYRQTLGQGPEFLTYFQNEAQLEKSRLLSDRFSAERPKGSFSTLEIQRTEQGDSAMYLCASSLGSGSYNEQFFGPGTRLTVL.

The chain joins TRBV6-6 to TRBJ1-2; D not certain. Per germline, CDR1 MNHNY and CDR2 SVGAGI (reference sequence). The CDR3 is 13 amino acids. With 5 bases removed from V and 1 base from J, the gap between germline ends came to 8 bases. The CDR3 DNA is TGTGCCAGCAGTCCAGCGCTTAACTATGGCTACACCTTC. Encoded protein: CASSPALNYGYTF.

This rearrangement joins TRBV3-1 (or the pseudogene TRBV3-2) to TRBJ1-4, with unresolved D. The V gene's germline CDR1 is LGHDT and CDR2 YNNKEL (reference sequence). The V end lost 4 bases, the J end lost 5 bases, and 5 bases lay between the germline ends. The CDR3 length is 12 residues. CDR3 coding DNA: TGTGCCAGCAGCCCGGGAAATGAAAAACTGTTTTTT. Translated, it gives CASSPGNEKLFF.

V and J are TRBV5-6 and TRBJ1-3, with unresolved D. The CDR3 runs 14 residues. Trimming took off 0 bases at V and 4 bases at J, with 8 bases between the two ends. Germline CDR1 reads SGHDT; CDR2 reads YYEEEE. The CDR3 protein is CASSLVSSGNTIYF. The DNA of the CDR3 is TGTGCCAGCAGCTTGGTGTCAAGCGGAAACACCATATATTTT.

In its sample, this clone was seen once. The chain carries TRBV10-3 and TRBJ2-1, with D tentatively TRBD2 (6 bases). Germline V gene data show CDR1 as ENHRY and CDR2 as SYGVKD. The CDR3 is made up of 17 amino acids. Trimming took off 2 bases at V and 1 base at J, with 15 bases between the two ends. The CDR3 here is CAISERLAGISYNEQFF. In DNA, the CDR3 is TGTGCCATCAGTGAGAGGTTGGCGGGGATTTCCTACAATGAGCAGTTCTTC.

The chain links TRBV2 to TRBJ2-3; possible D gene TRBD2, 6 bases. The length of the CDR3 is 16 residues. Germline CDR1 and CDR2: SNHLY and FYNNEI. Trimming left V 6 bases short and J 0 bases short, with 16 bases between. For the CDR3, the DNA is TGTGCCAGCAGGCGACAGAGGGGACTCAGCACAGATACGCAGTATTTT. Its protein is CASRRQRGLSTDTQYF.

The chain is built from TRBV6-2 or TRBV6-3 and TRBJ1-1, with 7 bases that match TRBD1. CDR3 length: 11 amino acids. Germline V gene sequence: CDR1 MNHEY, CDR2 SVGEGT. Germline trimming cut 4 bases from V and 9 bases from J; bases unmatched to any gene: 2. CDR3 sequence reads: CASSLTGKAFF. The CDR3 nucleotides are TGTGCCAGCAGTTTGACAGGGAAAGCTTTCTTT.

The chain uses TRBV2 and TRBJ1-2; TRBD1 matches at 7 bases. The germline gives CDR1 SNHLY, CDR2 FYNNEI. V shed 1 base, J shed 4 bases, and the junction held 9 bases outside the gene matches. This CDR3 has 16 amino acids. The CDR3: CASSEGVGGWSYGYTF. The CDR3 nucleotides are TGTGCCAGCAGTGAAGGGGTAGGGGGCTGGAGCTATGGCTACACCTTC.

The rearrangement links TRBV7-9 to TRBJ1-4; 7 bases are shared with TRBD1. The V gene's germline CDR1 is SEHNR and CDR2 FQNEAQ (reference sequence). V shed 4 bases, J shed 8 bases, and the junction held 4 bases outside the gene matches. The CDR3 loop spans 13 amino acids. CDR3 bases: TGTGCCAGCAGCTCGGCAGGGGGGGAAAAACTGTTTTTT. It codes for CASSSAGGEKLFF. The full variable domain, rest sourced from reference TRBV7-9 and TRBJ1-4, is DTGVSQNPRHKITKRGQNVTFRCDPISEHNRLYWYRQTLGQGPEFLTYFQNEAQLEKSRLLSDRFSAERPKGSFSTLEIQRTEQGDSAMYLCASSSAGGEKLFFGSGTQLSVL.

The chain combines TRBV9 with TRBJ1-2; D gene uncertain. Between the trimmed V and J ends, which lost 0 bases and 2 bases, there was a span of 5 bases. Germline CDR1 and CDR2: SGDLS and YYNGEE. The CDR3 spans 13 residues. CDR3 loop: CASSVGGNYGYTF. The DNA of the CDR3 is TGTGCCAGCAGCGTAGGAGGGAACTATGGCTACACCTTC.

This chain links TRBV12-3 or TRBV12-4 with TRBJ2-7, with 7 bases that match TRBD1. The CDR3 loop spans 13 amino acids. V lost 4 bases to trimming and J lost 1 base; unmatched junction nucleotides: 1. The DNA for the CDR3 is TGTGCCAGCAGTTACAGGGGATCCTACGAGCAGTACTTC. Translating gives CASSYRGSYEQYF.

The genes are TRBV5-1 and TRBJ2-1, with D maybe TRBD2 (5 bases). CDR1 and CDR2 from the germline V gene are SGHRS and YFSETQ. Trimming pared 3 bases from V and 6 bases from J, leaving 19 bases between. The length of the CDR3 is 16 residues. In DNA, the CDR3 is TGCGCCAGCAGCTCACCAGGACTCCCAAGCCCCAATGAGCAGTTCTTC. Its protein is CASSSPGLPSPNEQFF.

V usage is TRBV6-5 and J usage is TRBJ2-7, with TRBD2 matching 10 bases. CDR3 length: 15 amino acids. The germline gives CDR1 MNHEY, CDR2 SVGAGI. J gave up 0 bases and V 7 bases, and 6 bases lay outside the gene matches. The CDR3 is CASTSGGPISYEQYF. CDR3 in DNA: TGTGCCAGCACTAGCGGGGGACCGATCTCCTACGAGCAGTACTTC.

The chain couples TRBV24-1 to TRBJ1-3, with 8 positions matching TRBD1. Germline V gene lookup returns CDR1 KGHDR and CDR2 SFDVKD. With 4 bases clipped from V and 6 bases from J, the junction kept 10 bases outside the gene matches. This CDR3 contains 16 residues. DNA for the CDR3: TGTGCCACCAGTGACCTGGACAGGGATGAGGAAAACACCATATATTTT. Its translation is CATSDLDRDEENTIYF.

The chain uses TRBV3-1 (or the pseudogene TRBV3-2) and TRBJ2-3; TRBD2 might be the D (6 bases). The CDR3 spans 16 residues. Per germline, CDR1 LGHDT and CDR2 YNNKEL (reference sequence). The V end was cut by 4 bases, the J end by 1 base, with 15 bases between. The CDR3: CASSRGTDDRTDTQYF. The CDR3 nucleotides read TGTGCCAGCAGCCGCGGGACGGACGATCGCACAGATACGCAGTATTTT.

This clone was recorded only once. This chain uses TRBV12-3 or TRBV12-4 with TRBJ1-1; D is perhaps TRBD1 (5 bases). This CDR3 has 13 amino acids. V was trimmed by 6 bases and J by 2 bases, leaving 10 bases between them. DNA for the CDR3: TGTGCCAGCAGCGTAGACAGTAACACTGAAGCTTTCTTT. Translated, it gives CASSVDSNTEAFF.

This chain uses TRBV11-1 with TRBJ1-6; D unclear. V lost 5 bases and J 5 bases, leaving 10 bases between the germline ends. This CDR3 region has 14 residues. CDR1 SGHAT and CDR2 FQDESV come from the germline V gene (reference sequence). This chain's CDR3 is CASSHRGNNSPLHF. CDR3 sequence (DNA): TGTGCCAGCAGCCACCGGGGAAATAATTCACCCCTCCACTTT.

This clone came up a few times. The rearrangement joins TRBV5-1 to TRBJ1-1; D remains ambiguous. The V end was cut by 5 bases, the J end by 2 bases, with 13 bases between. The CDR3 length is 14 residues. In germline, CDR1 is SGHRS, CDR2 YFSETQ. CDR3 in DNA: TGCGCCAGCAGGTTAGTCTTGTTTAACACTGAAGCTTTCTTT. This translates into CASRLVLFNTEAFF.

The chain links TRBV28 to TRBJ1-4; TRBD1 is a possible D gene (6 bases). The CDR3 spans 13 residues. V shed 4 bases and J shed 7 bases, with 10 bases lying between them. CDR1 and CDR2 (germline): MDHEN, SYDVKM. CDR3 in amino acids: CASSSQGSEKLFF. The CDR3 DNA reads TGTGCCAGCAGTTCACAGGGAAGTGAAAAACTGTTTTTT.

This chain joins TRBV7-9 and TRBJ2-2; tentative D call: TRBD1 (6 bases). The CDR3 loop spans 17 amino acids. The V gene's germline CDR1 is SEHNR and CDR2 FQNEAQ (reference sequence). V lost 3 bases, J lost 3 bases, and 17 bases lay in between. The CDR3 nucleotides are TGTGCCAGCAGCTTCCCCACAGGGTTCGGGGACACCGGGGAGCTGTTTTTT. It specifies CASSFPTGFGDTGELFF.